This T cell receptor beta chain derives from a study of T cell responses to AZD1222 COVID-19 vaccine. Overall study findings and caveats: Spike regions recognized by vaccine-associated CD4 TCRs spanned the protein, led by 160-218 and 743-854. Increased Spike-specific TCR breadth and depth were observed after two AZD1222 doses.

The germline V gene encodes CDR1 SQVTM and CDR2 ANQGSEA. The CDR3 is made up of 14 amino acids. V was clipped by 7 bases and J by 6 bases; unmatched bases: 13. Worth noting for this clone: The antigen is not known.

TCRdb keeps only in-frame clones here, not all; method: immunoSEQ multiplex PCR. Among 170,000 or so clones, about 90% were seen once, and the ten largest hold 2% to 3%. This receptor was identified in an adult in good health. J is TRBJ2-7 and V is TRBV29-1, with 9 bases that match TRBD1. The sample here was peripheral blood, taken on day 0 of AZD1222 vaccination. CDR3 sequence reads: CSAITGTGFSEQYF. In nucleotides, the CDR3 is TGCAGCGCCATAACTGGGACAGGGTTTTCCGAGCAGTACTTC.